These 14 T cell receptor beta chains originate from one sample sequenced in a study of shared T cell receptors in the human thymus. This table comes from immunoSEQ multiplex PCR, and its TCRdb copy is limited to in-frame clones, with some not included. The sample includes about 610,000 clones, around 89% seen only once; the top ten take 0.0095% to 0.011%. These same data were also listed under a study on human thymus T cells.

Material for sequencing was thymocytes. The source is a boy younger than two with a congenital heart defect.

A few counts support this clone. The chain links TRBV4-3 to TRBJ1-4, with D perhaps TRBD1 (6 bases). Germline assignment: CDR1 LGHNA and CDR2 YSLEER. The CDR3 has 16 residues. The V gene lost 0 bases and the J gene lost 2 bases, with 10 bases spanning the gap. This CDR3 reads CASSQDFRGTNEKLFF. CDR3 nucleotides: TGCGCCAGCAGCCAAGATTTCAGGGGCACTAATGAAAAACTGTTTTTT.

This chain uses TRBV27 with TRBJ2-1, with TRBD2 matching over 9 bases. V was pared by 11 bases and J by 8 bases, with 13 bases of the junction left unmatched. The length of the CDR3 is 14 residues. CDR1 MNHEY and CDR2 SMNVEV come from the germline V gene (reference sequence). CDR3 in DNA: TGTGCCGCCGGGTCGGGACTAGCTGATGATGAGCAGTTCTTC. Its translation is CAAGSGLADDEQFF.

This chain links TRBV11-3 with TRBJ2-1; 7 nucleotides line up with TRBD2. Germline CDR1 is SGHNT and CDR2 is YENEEA. CDR3 length: 17 residues. The J segment lost 1 base and the V segment lost 0 bases, leaving 6 bases of the junction unmatched. In DNA, the CDR3 is TGTGCCAGCAGCTTAGATTGGGAGGGGATATCCTACAATGAGCAGTTCTTC. Translating it yields CASSLDWEGISYNEQFF.

This sequence joins TRBV9 and TRBJ2-1; no firm D call. CDR3 length: 13 amino acids. With 0 bases removed from V and 8 bases from J, the gap between germline ends came to 9 bases. CDR1 SGDLS and CDR2 YYNGEE come from the germline V gene. The CDR3 bases are TGTGCCAGCAGCGTAGCTCTGGAGCATGAGCAGTTCTTC. It codes for CASSVALEHEQFF.

This clone was recorded only once. This same CDR3 is encoded by further DNA sequences in the sample. The rearrangement links TRBV5-8 to TRBJ2-7; perhaps TRBD1 as D (7 bases). Trimming removed 0 bases from V and 5 bases from J, with 12 bases in between. CDR3 length equals 14 residues. From germline, CDR1 is SGHTS and CDR2 YDEGEE. The CDR3 coding sequence is TGTGCCAGCAGCTTGGGGAGGGGGCGGAACGAGCAGTACTTC. This gives the protein CASSLGRGRNEQYF.

V gene TRBV2 combines with J gene TRBJ2-7; D not certain. Germline CDR1 SNHLY, CDR2 FYNNEI. The V and J ends lost 1 base and 5 bases respectively, with 12 bases between them. This CDR3 is 14 amino acids long. CDR3 DNA: TGTGCCAGCAGTGAAGGGGCAGGTCCACACGAGCAGTACTTC. This encodes CASSEGAGPHEQYF. The variable domain in full, with the rest retrieved from reference TRBV2 and TRBJ2-7, is EPEVTQTPSHQVTQMGQEVILRCVPISNHLYFYWYRQILGQKVEFLVSFYNNEISEKSEIFDDQFSVERPDGSNFTLKIRSTKLEDSAMYFCASSEGAGPHEQYFGPGTRLTVT.

The J gene is TRBJ1-4, the V gene TRBV19; TRBD1 matches at 7 bases. With 4 bases clipped from V and 3 bases from J, the junction kept 8 bases outside the gene matches. The CDR3 covers 16 residues. Germline lookup yields CDR1 LNHDA and CDR2 SQIVND (reference sequence). In nucleotides, the CDR3 is TGTGCCAGTAGTAGACGACAGGGAAACGCTAATGAAAAACTGTTTTTT. Encoded protein: CASSRRQGNANEKLFF.

The chain combines TRBV6-1 with TRBJ1-5, with 8 bases lining up with TRBD1. V gave up 4 bases and J gave up 0 bases; unmatched junction bases: 11. Germline V gene lookup returns CDR1 MNHNS and CDR2 SASEGT. This CDR3 has 18 residues. The CDR3 DNA sequence: TGTGCCAGCAGTGCACTCCGGGACAGGTCTTATAGCAATCAGCCCCAGCATTTT. Protein sequence: CASSALRDRSYSNQPQHF.

This chain connects TRBV5-8 to TRBJ2-7; D gene unclear. Trimming stripped 0 bases from V and 1 base from J, with 11 bases between. Germline-derived CDR1 and CDR2 are SGHTS and YDEGEE. CDR3 size: 15 residues. CDR3 sequence: CASSLDSPNSYEQYF. The CDR3 DNA reads as TGTGCCAGCAGCTTGGACAGCCCGAATTCCTACGAGCAGTACTTC.

This clone was counted once. The chain couples TRBV5-6 to TRBJ2-3, with TRBD1 matching 7 bases. V was clipped by 0 bases and J by 0 bases; unmatched bases: 4. Germline V CDR1 and CDR2: SGHDT, YYEEEE. This CDR3 has 16 residues. Written as DNA, the CDR3 is TGTGCCAGCAGCTTGGCCACGGGACAGAGCACAGATACGCAGTATTTT. This codes for CASSLATGQSTDTQYF.

V and J are TRBV20-1 and TRBJ2-7, with D tentatively TRBD1 (6 bases). The CDR3 contains 11 residues. Germline values: CDR1 DFQATT, CDR2 SNEGSKA (reference sequence). V lost 4 bases, J lost 7 bases, and 11 bases lay in between. The CDR3 loop is CSAMLRGEQYF. CDR3 bases: TGCAGTGCTATGCTTAGGGGGGAGCAGTACTTC.

This chain links TRBV12-5 with TRBJ2-2, with 12 nucleotides matching TRBD2. Germline CDR1 reads LGHNT; CDR2 reads FRNRAP. Trimming took 2 bases from V and 3 from J; bases not matched to a gene: 7. The CDR3 runs 18 residues. The CDR3 sequence: CASGLTPLAGGDTGELFF. DNA for the CDR3: TGTGCTAGTGGTTTGACCCCCCTAGCGGGAGGGGACACCGGGGAGCTGTTTTTT.

The chain employs TRBV10-3 and TRBJ2-2; possible D gene TRBD2, 6 bases. V lost 3 bases to trimming and J lost 5 bases, with 22 bases between them. This CDR3 spans 18 amino acids. Germline V gene data show CDR1 as ENHRY and CDR2 as SYGVKD. CDR3 sequence: CAISDLHRESSVTGELFF. CDR3 coding DNA: TGTGCCATCAGTGACCTTCACCGGGAGTCGAGTGTAACCGGGGAGCTGTTTTTT.

This chain links TRBV11-2 with TRBJ2-3; TRBD2 might be the D (6 bases). Germline CDR1 reads SGHAT; CDR2 reads FQNNGV. The CDR3 consists of 15 residues. The V gene lost 5 bases and the J gene lost 4 bases, with 16 bases spanning the gap. In nucleotides, the CDR3 is TGTGCCAGCAGCATTTTACTAGCTGGCGCAGATACGCAGTATTTT. The encoded protein is CASSILLAGADTQYF.